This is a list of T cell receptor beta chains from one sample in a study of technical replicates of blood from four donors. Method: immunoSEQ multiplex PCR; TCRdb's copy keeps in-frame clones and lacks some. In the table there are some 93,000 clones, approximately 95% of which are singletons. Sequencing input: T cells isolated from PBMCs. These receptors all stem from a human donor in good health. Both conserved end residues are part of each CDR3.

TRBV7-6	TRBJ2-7	CASSLTPSSYEQYF
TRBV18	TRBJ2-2	CASSPPAGYFPSGELFF
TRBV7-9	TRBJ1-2	CASSSWEGENYGYTF
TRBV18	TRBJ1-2	CASSPGDKREDGYTF
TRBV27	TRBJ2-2	CASSFSSTGELFF
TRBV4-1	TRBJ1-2	CASSQDPDRGSAGYTF
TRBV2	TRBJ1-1	CASSLEGASTEAFF
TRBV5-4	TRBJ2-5	CASSRGGKETQYF
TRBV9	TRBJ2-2	CASSELVPTGELFF
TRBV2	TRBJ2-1	CASARRYNEQFF
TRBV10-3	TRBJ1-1	CAISDSAGFTEAFF
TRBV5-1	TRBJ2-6	CASSSVAGGPTSGANVLTF
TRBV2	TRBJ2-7	CASREATGGTYEQYF
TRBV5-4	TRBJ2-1	CASSLKGLAGVDEQFF
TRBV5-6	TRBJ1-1	CASSWDREETEAFF
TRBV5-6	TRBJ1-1	CASSLGAGNTEAFF
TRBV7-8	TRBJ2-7	CASSPPGDRGNEQYF
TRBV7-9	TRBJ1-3	CASSPRGTVVNTIYF